This is a list of T cell receptor beta chains from one sample in a study of blood T cell repertoires in COVID-19. Libraries were prepared by immunoSEQ multiplex PCR; TCRdb keeps only in-frame clonotypes and omits some of them. The sample holds 300,000 to 400,000 clones, around nine tenths seen once. Sequencing used peripheral blood. These receptors were obtained from a human donor in a cohort sampled during active COVID-19. Each CDR3 is given with its conserved first and last residue. D genes are given only for firm matches. Not all rows give a size; the values are once, few, many and, for expanded clones, a class.

abundance	d_gene	v_gene	j_gene	CDR3aa	CDR3nt
NA	NA	TRBV5-1	TRBJ2-7	CASSPVGRQEISYEQYF	TGCGCCAGCAGCCCGGTTGGGAGACAGGAGATCTCCTACGAGCAGTACTTC
NA	NA	TRBV6-1	TRBJ1-2	CASSDRRKADYGYTF	TGTGCCAGCAGTGACCGGAGGAAGGCTGACTATGGCTACACCTTC
once	NA	TRBV19	TRBJ1-5	CASRYVFRRGNQPQHF	TGTGCCAGTAGGTACGTATTTAGGAGGGGAAATCAGCCCCAGCATTTT
NA	TRBD1	TRBV7-9	TRBJ2-1	CASSLGTGHNEQFF	TGTGCCAGCAGCCTGGGGACAGGGCACAATGAGCAGTTCTTC
once	NA	TRBV12-3/TRBV12-4	TRBJ2-7	CASSFRRDYEQYF	TGTGCCAGCAGTTTCCGCAGGGACTACGAGCAGTACTTC
few	NA	TRBV19	TRBJ2-7	CASSPSDSFYEQYF	TGTGCCAGTAGTCCATCGGACAGTTTCTACGAGCAGTACTTC
NA	NA	TRBV6-5	TRBJ1-1	CASLSSPDTEAFF	TGTGCCAGTCTGTCCTCTCCGGACACTGAAGCTTTCTTT
NA	NA	TRBV27	TRBJ1-1	CASSLNRLDTEAFF	TGTGCCAGCAGTCTCAACAGGTTGGACACTGAAGCTTTCTTT
NA	TRBD1	TRBV7-2	TRBJ1-3	CASSPTGVSYSGNTIYF	TGTGCCAGCAGCCCTACAGGGGTGTCCTACTCTGGAAACACCATATATTTT
NA	TRBD1	TRBV7-3	TRBJ1-2	CASSQGGSTDYGYTF	TGTGCCAGCAGCCAGGGGGGTTCGACAGATTATGGCTACACCTTC
NA	TRBD2	TRBV7-9	TRBJ2-7	CASSFFLSSGSEQYF	TGTGCCAGCAGCTTTTTTCTTTCCAGCGGGAGCGAGCAGTACTTC
NA	TRBD1	TRBV19	TRBJ2-2	CASRDRATNTGELFF	TGTGCCAGTAGGGACAGGGCAACGAACACCGGGGAGCTGTTTTTT
NA	NA	TRBV19	TRBJ2-2	CASSYSTGELFF	TGTGCCAGTAGCTACAGTACCGGGGAGCTGTTTTTT
NA	NA	TRBV5-1	TRBJ1-3	CASSLGESSGNTIYF	TGCGCCAGCAGCTTGGGAGAAAGCTCTGGAAACACCATATATTTT
NA	NA	TRBV19	TRBJ2-3	CASIQGDTQYF	TGTGCCAGTATCCAGGGAGATACGCAGTATTTT